Shown below are 27 T cell receptor beta chains from a single sample sequenced in a study of T cell responses to AZD1222 COVID-19 vaccine. Clones were read by immunoSEQ multiplex PCR, and TCRdb kept only the in-frame ones, dropping some. The data contain 150,000 to 200,000 clones, just under 95% of them singletons. The sequencing here drew on peripheral blood, taken on day 0 of AZD1222 vaccination. These receptors came from an adult in good health.

This chain links TRBV7-2 with TRBJ2-1, with TRBD2 matching 11 bases. The V segment lost 0 bases and the J segment 7 bases; nucleotides outside the gene matches: 5. Germline V gene data show CDR1 as SGHTA and CDR2 as FQGNSA. This CDR3 has 16 amino acids. The CDR3 DNA reads TGTGCCAGCAGCTTAGCGGCTAGCGGGGGGAAGAATGAGCAGTTCTTC. Protein sequence: CASSLAASGGKNEQFF.

The chain links TRBV19 to TRBJ1-1; D gene uncertain. The V gene's germline CDR1 is LNHDA and CDR2 SQIVND (reference sequence). Trimming took 5 bases from V and 6 from J, leaving 10 bases between them. This CDR3 contains 12 residues. Here the CDR3 reads CASSAQVPEAFF. In DNA form, the CDR3 reads TGTGCCAGTAGTGCGCAGGTGCCTGAAGCTTTCTTT.

This chain links TRBV18 with TRBJ2-7; D not resolved. Trimming left V 2 bases short and J 7 bases short, with 9 bases between. Germline V CDR1 and CDR2: KGHSH, LQKENI. CDR3 length equals 12 residues. The CDR3 DNA reads TGTGCCAGCTCACCAGCCCCTGTGGAGCAGTACTTC. Amino acid sequence: CASSPAPVEQYF.

The V gene is TRBV7-3, the J gene TRBJ2-1, with 7 bases fitting TRBD2. The germline gives CDR1 SGHTA, CDR2 FQGTGA. V shed 5 bases, J shed 2 bases, and the junction held 6 bases outside the gene matches. This CDR3 has 15 residues. DNA for the CDR3: TGTGCCAGCAGCGATGAGAGCGGGACCTACAATGAGCAGTTCTTC. This gives the protein CASSDESGTYNEQFF.

J is TRBJ2-2 and V is TRBV5-5, with 7 bases lining up with TRBD2. Germline lookup yields CDR1 SGHKS and CDR2 YYEKEE (reference sequence). The CDR3 consists of 16 residues. V lost 4 bases to trimming and J lost 2 bases; unmatched junction nucleotides: 8. CDR3 sequence reads: CASSGSGTINTGELFF. CDR3 nucleotide sequence: TGTGCCAGCAGCGGATCCGGGACTATAAACACCGGGGAGCTGTTTTTT.

The chain uses TRBV7-2 and TRBJ1-6; the D gene is possibly TRBD1 (5 bases). With 2 bases removed from V and 4 bases from J, the gap between germline ends came to 9 bases. The CDR3 has 15 residues. Germline loops: CDR1 SGHTA, CDR2 FQGNSA. The CDR3 DNA reads TGTGCCAGCAGCTTAAGGGCAGGGTATAATTCACCCCTCCACTTT. This translates into CASSLRAGYNSPLHF.

CDR3 amino acids: CASSLGQGGDYEQYF. In DNA, the CDR3 is TGTGCCAGCTCACTCGGACAGGGGGGAGACTACGAGCAGTACTTC. The V gene is TRBV18, the J gene TRBJ2-7; 10 bases map to TRBD1. Losses at the gene ends were 4 bases for V and 3 bases for J; bases not matched to a gene: 6. The CDR3 runs to 15 residues. Germline CDR1 reads KGHSH; CDR2 reads LQKENI.

The genes are TRBV4-2 and TRBJ2-3, with unresolved D. The V gene's germline CDR1 is LGHNA and CDR2 YNFKEQ. The V end was cut by 4 bases, the J end by 4 bases, with 3 bases between. This CDR3 is built from 11 residues. CDR3 region: CASSLADTQYF. CDR3 DNA: TGTGCCAGCAGCCTGGCAGATACGCAGTATTTT.

The V call is TRBV5-4, the J call TRBJ1-2; D might be TRBD1 (5 bases). Germline V gene sequence: CDR1 SGHNT, CDR2 YYREEE (reference sequence). Trimming stripped 2 bases from V and 4 bases from J, with 15 bases between. This CDR3 comprises 15 residues. The CDR3 sequence is CASSFDSSPTYGYTF. The CDR3, as DNA: TGTGCCAGCAGCTTTGACAGTTCCCCAACCTATGGCTACACCTTC.

The chain links TRBV7-6 to TRBJ2-1, with 12 nucleotides matching TRBD2. CDR3 length equals 16 residues. Trimming removed 1 base from V and 6 bases from J; junction bases left unmatched: 4. Germline V gene lookup returns CDR1 SGHVS and CDR2 FNYEAQ. The chain's CDR3 is CASSLGLAGAGNEQFF. For the CDR3, the DNA is TGTGCCAGCAGCTTAGGACTAGCGGGAGCCGGCAATGAGCAGTTCTTC.

The V call is TRBV9, the J call TRBJ1-1; TRBD1 matches at 10 bases. The CDR3 runs 15 residues. J was trimmed by 5 bases and V by 0 bases; bases with no gene match: 4. CDR1 and CDR2 from the germline V gene are SGDLS and YYNGEE. CDR3 protein: CASSVETGGRTEAFF. CDR3 DNA sequence: TGTGCCAGCAGCGTAGAGACAGGGGGCCGGACTGAAGCTTTCTTT.

The chain is built from TRBV12-3 or TRBV12-4 and TRBJ1-2; D perhaps matches TRBD1 (5 bases). Trimming took 6 bases from V and 4 from J, leaving 12 bases between them. The CDR3 totals 13 residues. The CDR3: CASSSGEGYGYTF. The CDR3 DNA is TGTGCCAGCAGCTCGGGGGAAGGCTATGGCTACACCTTC.

V gene TRBV30 combines with J gene TRBJ2-7; possible D gene TRBD2, 5 bases. Between the trimmed V and J ends, which lost 4 bases and 3 bases, there was a span of 16 bases. From germline, CDR1 is GTSNPN and CDR2 SVGIG (reference sequence). This CDR3 contains 14 residues. The CDR3 here is CAWNIRAGGYEQYF. The CDR3 DNA is TGTGCCTGGAACATCCGGGCGGGTGGCTACGAGCAGTACTTC.

The chain uses TRBV5-4 and TRBJ2-7; D is undetermined. V shed 0 bases and J shed 0 bases, with 7 bases lying between them. CDR3 length: 14 residues. Germline CDR1 SGHNT, CDR2 YYREEE (reference sequence). CDR3 loop: CASSLGPYSYEQYF. As DNA, the CDR3 is TGTGCCAGCAGCTTGGGGCCGTACTCCTACGAGCAGTACTTC.

CDR3 loop: CASSSRTSGTYNEQFF. The CDR3 bases are TGTGCCAGCAGCTCAAGGACTAGCGGGACCTACAATGAGCAGTTCTTC. The chain is built from TRBV5-4 and TRBJ2-1, with TRBD2 identical over 12 bases. The CDR3 runs to 16 residues. V lost 3 bases and J lost 2; bases outside the gene matches: 3. Germline V gene sequence: CDR1 SGHNT, CDR2 YYREEE (reference sequence).

V and J are TRBV7-9 and TRBJ2-1; 9 bases align to TRBD1. The germline V gene has CDR1 SEHNR and CDR2 FQNEAQ (reference sequence). V shed 6 bases, J shed 8 bases, and the junction held 8 bases outside the gene matches. This CDR3 is built from 14 residues. The chain's CDR3 is CASSFSTGGDEQFF. For the CDR3, the DNA is TGTGCCAGCAGTTTTTCGACAGGGGGGGATGAGCAGTTCTTC.

V gene TRBV2 combines with J gene TRBJ2-3, with D possibly TRBD2 on 6 matching bases. V shed 7 bases and J shed 0 bases, with 14 bases lying between them. The CDR3 contains 15 residues. Germline values: CDR1 SNHLY, CDR2 FYNNEI. CDR3 protein: CASTGLIPSTDTQYF. DNA for the CDR3: TGTGCCAGCACCGGACTAATCCCTAGCACAGATACGCAGTATTTT.

The chain couples TRBV7-9 to TRBJ2-7; D unresolved. Germline V gene lookup returns CDR1 SEHNR and CDR2 FQNEAQ (reference sequence). CDR3 length: 12 residues. The ends were cut back, 5 bases at V and 3 bases at J, with 8 bases in the middle. DNA for the CDR3: TGTGCCAGCAGCCAAGAAAGCTACGAGCAGTACTTC. Its protein is CASSQESYEQYF.

The chain employs TRBV30 and TRBJ2-4; 9 bases line up with TRBD1. The CDR3 sequence is 14 residues long. CDR1 is GTSNPN and CDR2 is SVGIG in the germline V gene (reference sequence). V lost 1 base, J lost 7 bases, and 5 bases stayed unmatched. The CDR3 sequence: CAWSAGQGFNIQYF. The CDR3 DNA reads as TGTGCCTGGAGTGCGGGACAGGGTTTCAACATTCAGTACTTC.

With regard to this clone: Other DNA sequences in this specimen translate into the identical CDR3. The chain is built from TRBV6-5 and TRBJ2-7; 8 bases map to TRBD1. J lost 5 bases, V lost 5 bases, and 5 bases had no gene match. The CDR3 is 13 residues long. The germline gives CDR1 MNHEY, CDR2 SVGAGI. The CDR3 sequence is CASSRTGSHEQYF. CDR3 nucleotides: TGTGCCAGCAGTCGGACAGGGTCTCACGAGCAGTACTTC.

The gene calls are TRBV11-2 and TRBJ1-2; TRBD1 aligns across 10 bases. J gave up 7 bases and V 5 bases, and 1 base lay outside the gene matches. In germline, CDR1 is SGHAT, CDR2 FQNNGV. The CDR3 length is 12 residues. The CDR3 sequence: CASSRQGAGYTF. CDR3 nucleotide sequence: TGTGCCAGCAGCCGACAGGGGGCTGGCTACACCTTC.

The chain has TRBV6-5 and TRBJ2-1; 13 bases line up with TRBD2. V lost 2 bases and J lost 7; bases outside the gene matches: 5. CDR1 and CDR2 (germline): MNHEY, SVGAGI. The CDR3 runs to 16 residues. The CDR3 here is CASSYTTSGGPNEQFF. CDR3 nucleotides: TGTGCCAGCAGTTACACGACTAGCGGGGGGCCGAATGAGCAGTTCTTC.

The chain joins TRBV6-5 to TRBJ1-2; D unresolved. CDR1 and CDR2 (germline): MNHEY, SVGAGI. The CDR3 contains 12 residues. Trimming took off 2 bases at V and 7 bases at J, with 8 bases between the two ends. The CDR3 DNA sequence: TGTGCCAGCAGTTACGGAGGAGCTGGCTACACCTTC. This gives the protein CASSYGGAGYTF.

The chain links TRBV6-1 to TRBJ1-5, with D tentatively TRBD1 (5 bases). Germline-derived CDR1 and CDR2 are MNHNS and SASEGT. V lost 0 bases to trimming and J lost 7 bases, with 19 bases between them. CDR3 length equals 17 residues. The CDR3 sequence is CASSEALRQGGWQPQHF. CDR3 in DNA: TGTGCCAGCAGTGAAGCCCTTCGGCAGGGAGGCTGGCAGCCCCAGCATTTT.

This chain connects TRBV19 to TRBJ2-2; either TRBD1 or TRBD2 may fit D (6 bases each). CDR1 is LNHDA, CDR2 SQIVND, per germline (reference sequence). V lost 1 base and J lost 5, with 11 bases in between. This CDR3 contains 15 residues. Here the CDR3 reads CASSIGRGATGELFF. CDR3 nucleotide sequence: TGTGCCAGTAGTATAGGGAGGGGGGCGACCGGGGAGCTGTTTTTT.

This chain links TRBV6-2 or TRBV6-3 with TRBJ2-5; D perhaps matches TRBD2 (6 bases). The germline gives CDR1 MNHEY, CDR2 SVGEGT. This CDR3 region has 13 residues. V shed 5 bases and J shed 3 bases, with 10 bases lying between them. DNA of the CDR3: TGTGCCAGCAGTGGACTACTTAAAGAGACCCAGTACTTC. Its protein product is CASSGLLKETQYF.

The V call is TRBV5-1, the J call TRBJ2-5, with D possibly TRBD1 on 6 matching bases. The CDR3 spans 14 residues. V lost 1 base and J 2 bases, leaving 9 bases between the germline ends. The germline V gene has CDR1 SGHRS and CDR2 YFSETQ. In DNA form, the CDR3 reads TGCGCCAGCAGCTTGATGGACAGTCAAGAGACCCAGTACTTC. Translation: CASSLMDSQETQYF. Variable domain in full (rest from reference TRBV5-1 and TRBJ2-5): KAGVTQTPRYLIKTRGQQVTLSCSPISGHRSVSWYQQTPGQGLQFLFEYFSETQRNKGNFPGRFSGRQFSNSRSEMNVSTLELGDSALYLCASSLMDSQETQYFGPGTRLLVL.